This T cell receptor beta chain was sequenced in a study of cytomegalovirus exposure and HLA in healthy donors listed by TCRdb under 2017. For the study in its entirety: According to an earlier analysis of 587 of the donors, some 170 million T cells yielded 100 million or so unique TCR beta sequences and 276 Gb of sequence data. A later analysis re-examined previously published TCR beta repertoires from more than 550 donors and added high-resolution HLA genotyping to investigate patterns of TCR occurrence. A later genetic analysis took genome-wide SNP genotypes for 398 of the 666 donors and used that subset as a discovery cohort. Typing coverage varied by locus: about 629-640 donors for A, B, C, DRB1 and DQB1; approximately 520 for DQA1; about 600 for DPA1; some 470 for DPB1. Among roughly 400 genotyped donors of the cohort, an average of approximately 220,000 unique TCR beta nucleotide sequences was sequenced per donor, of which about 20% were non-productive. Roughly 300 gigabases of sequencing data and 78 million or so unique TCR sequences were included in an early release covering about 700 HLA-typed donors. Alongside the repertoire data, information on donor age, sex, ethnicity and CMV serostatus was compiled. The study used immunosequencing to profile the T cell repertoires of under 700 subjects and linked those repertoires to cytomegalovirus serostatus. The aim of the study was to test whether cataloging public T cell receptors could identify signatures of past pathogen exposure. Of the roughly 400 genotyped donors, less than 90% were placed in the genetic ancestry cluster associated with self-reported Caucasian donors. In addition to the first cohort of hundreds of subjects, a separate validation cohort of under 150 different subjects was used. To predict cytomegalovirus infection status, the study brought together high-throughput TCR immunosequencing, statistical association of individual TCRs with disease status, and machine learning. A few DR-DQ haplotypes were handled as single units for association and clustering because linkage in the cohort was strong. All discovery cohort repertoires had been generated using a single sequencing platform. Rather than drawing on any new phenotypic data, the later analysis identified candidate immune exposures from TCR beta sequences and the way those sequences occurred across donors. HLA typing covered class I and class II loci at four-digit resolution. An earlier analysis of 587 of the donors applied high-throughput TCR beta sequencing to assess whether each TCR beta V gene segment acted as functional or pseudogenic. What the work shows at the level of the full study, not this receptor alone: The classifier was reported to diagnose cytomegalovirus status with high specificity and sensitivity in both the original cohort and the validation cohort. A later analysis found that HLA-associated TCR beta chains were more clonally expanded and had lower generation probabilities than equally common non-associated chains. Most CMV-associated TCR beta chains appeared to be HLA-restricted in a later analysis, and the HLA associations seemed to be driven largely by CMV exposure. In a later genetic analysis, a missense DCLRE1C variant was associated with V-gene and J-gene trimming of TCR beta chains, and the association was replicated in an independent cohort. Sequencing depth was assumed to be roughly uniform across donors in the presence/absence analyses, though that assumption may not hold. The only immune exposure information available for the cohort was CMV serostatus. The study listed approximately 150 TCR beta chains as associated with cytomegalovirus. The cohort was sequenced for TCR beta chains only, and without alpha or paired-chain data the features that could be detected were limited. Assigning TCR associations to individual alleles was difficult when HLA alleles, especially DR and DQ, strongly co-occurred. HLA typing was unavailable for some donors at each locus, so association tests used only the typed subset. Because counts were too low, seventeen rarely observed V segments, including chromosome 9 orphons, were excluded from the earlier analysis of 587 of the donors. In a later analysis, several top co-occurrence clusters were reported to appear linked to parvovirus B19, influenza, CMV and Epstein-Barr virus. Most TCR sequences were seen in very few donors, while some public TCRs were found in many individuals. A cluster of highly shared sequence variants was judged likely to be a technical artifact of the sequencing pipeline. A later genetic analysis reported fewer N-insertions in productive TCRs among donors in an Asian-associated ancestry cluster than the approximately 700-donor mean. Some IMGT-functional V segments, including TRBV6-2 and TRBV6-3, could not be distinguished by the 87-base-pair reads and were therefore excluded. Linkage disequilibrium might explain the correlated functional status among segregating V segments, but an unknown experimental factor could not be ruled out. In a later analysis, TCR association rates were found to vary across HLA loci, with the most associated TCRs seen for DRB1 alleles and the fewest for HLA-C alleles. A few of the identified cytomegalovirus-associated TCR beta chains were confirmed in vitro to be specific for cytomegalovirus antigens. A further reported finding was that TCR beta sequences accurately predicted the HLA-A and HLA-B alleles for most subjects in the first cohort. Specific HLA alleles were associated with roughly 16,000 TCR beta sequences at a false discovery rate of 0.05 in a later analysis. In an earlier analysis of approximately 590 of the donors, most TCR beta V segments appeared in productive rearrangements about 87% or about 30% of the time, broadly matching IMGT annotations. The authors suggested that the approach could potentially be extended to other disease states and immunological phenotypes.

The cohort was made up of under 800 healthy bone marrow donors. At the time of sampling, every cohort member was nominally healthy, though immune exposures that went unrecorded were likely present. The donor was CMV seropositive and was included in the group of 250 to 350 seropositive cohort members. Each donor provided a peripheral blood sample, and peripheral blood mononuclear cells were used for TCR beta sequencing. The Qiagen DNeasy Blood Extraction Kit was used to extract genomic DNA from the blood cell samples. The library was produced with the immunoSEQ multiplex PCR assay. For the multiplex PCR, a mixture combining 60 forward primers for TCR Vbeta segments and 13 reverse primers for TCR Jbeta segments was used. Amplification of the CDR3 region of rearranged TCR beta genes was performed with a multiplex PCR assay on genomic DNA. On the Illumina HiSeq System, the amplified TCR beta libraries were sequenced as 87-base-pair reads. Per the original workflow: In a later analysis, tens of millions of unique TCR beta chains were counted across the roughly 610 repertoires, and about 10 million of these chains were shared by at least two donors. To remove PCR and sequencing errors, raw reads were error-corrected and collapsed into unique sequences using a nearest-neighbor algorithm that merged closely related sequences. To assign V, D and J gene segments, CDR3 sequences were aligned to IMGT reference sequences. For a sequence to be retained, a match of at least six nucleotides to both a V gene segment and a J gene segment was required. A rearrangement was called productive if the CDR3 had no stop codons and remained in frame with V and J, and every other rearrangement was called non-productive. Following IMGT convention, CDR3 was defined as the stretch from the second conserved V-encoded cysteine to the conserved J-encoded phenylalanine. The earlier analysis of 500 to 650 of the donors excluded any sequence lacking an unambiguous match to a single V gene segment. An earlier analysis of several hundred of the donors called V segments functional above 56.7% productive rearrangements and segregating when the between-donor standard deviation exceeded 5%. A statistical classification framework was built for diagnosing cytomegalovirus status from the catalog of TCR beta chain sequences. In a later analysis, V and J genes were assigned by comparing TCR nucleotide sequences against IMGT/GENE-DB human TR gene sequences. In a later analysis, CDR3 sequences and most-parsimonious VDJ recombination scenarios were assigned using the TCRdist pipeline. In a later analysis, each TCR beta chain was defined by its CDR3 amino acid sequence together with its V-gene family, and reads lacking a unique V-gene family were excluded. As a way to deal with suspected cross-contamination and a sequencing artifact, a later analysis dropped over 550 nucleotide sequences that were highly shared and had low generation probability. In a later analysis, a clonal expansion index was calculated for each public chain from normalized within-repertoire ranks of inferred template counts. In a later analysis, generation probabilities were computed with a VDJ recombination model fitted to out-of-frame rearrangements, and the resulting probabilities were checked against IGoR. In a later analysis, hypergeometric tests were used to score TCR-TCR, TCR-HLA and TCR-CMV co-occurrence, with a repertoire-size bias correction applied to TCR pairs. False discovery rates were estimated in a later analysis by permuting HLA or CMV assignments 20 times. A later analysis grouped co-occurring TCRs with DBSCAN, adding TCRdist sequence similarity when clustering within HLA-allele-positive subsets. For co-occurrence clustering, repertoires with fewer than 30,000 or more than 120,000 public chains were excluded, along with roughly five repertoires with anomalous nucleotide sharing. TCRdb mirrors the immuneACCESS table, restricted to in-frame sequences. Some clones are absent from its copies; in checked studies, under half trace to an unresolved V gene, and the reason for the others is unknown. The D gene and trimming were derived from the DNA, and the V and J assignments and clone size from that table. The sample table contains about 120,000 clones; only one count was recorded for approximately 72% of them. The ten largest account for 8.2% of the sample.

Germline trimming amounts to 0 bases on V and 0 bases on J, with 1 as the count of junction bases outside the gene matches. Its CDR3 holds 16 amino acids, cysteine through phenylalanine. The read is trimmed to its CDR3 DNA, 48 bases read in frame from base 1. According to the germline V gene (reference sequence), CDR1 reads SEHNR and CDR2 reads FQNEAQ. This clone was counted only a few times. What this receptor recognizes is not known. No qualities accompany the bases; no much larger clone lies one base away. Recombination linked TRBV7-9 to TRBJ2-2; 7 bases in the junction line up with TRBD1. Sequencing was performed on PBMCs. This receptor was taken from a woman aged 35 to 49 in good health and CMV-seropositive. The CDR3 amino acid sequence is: CASSLATGANTGELFF. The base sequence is TGTGCCAGCAGCTTAGCTACAGGGGCGAACACCGGGGAGCTGTTTTTT.